The entry below describes one TCR beta chain. The antigen is undetermined. The germline V gene has CDR1 KGHSH and CDR2 LQKENI. This CDR3 has 16 residues. Unmatched junction bases numbered 11, after V lost 3 bases and J lost 8 bases. This specimen belongs to a study of cytomegalovirus exposure and HLA in healthy donors. Study-wide results and limits: The authors reported that TCR beta sequences could predict HLA-A and HLA-B alleles. These predictions were accurate for most subjects in the first cohort. A later analysis appeared to link common viral pathogens to several of the most significant clusters.

The PCR ran on 60 Vbeta and 13 Jbeta primers. Only in-frame clones appear in the TCRdb table, and some are missing; sequencing was by immunoSEQ multiplex PCR. The sample consists of approximately 75,000 clones, around 84% of them appearing once. Donors consisted of healthy bone marrow donors. The source is a man aged 65-85 years in good health and CMV-seropositive. V and J are TRBV18 and TRBJ2-1, with 9 bases that match TRBD2. What was sequenced was PBMCs. CDR3 in DNA: TGTGCCAGCTCACCCCGCCTTAGCGGGAGTGGGTATGAGCAGTTCTTC. Translation gives CASSPRLSGSGYEQFF.